This T cell receptor beta chain derives from a study of blood T cells in healthy people across ages. Findings of the study overall: Researchers said unsorted PBMCs prevented a conclusive naive versus antigen-experienced comparison. Naive T cell percentage showed a strong correlation with TCR beta diversity.

The CDR3 contains 12 residues. CDR1 is SQVTM, CDR2 ANQGSEA, per germline. The V segment lost 3 bases and the J segment 7 bases; nucleotides outside the gene matches: 3. PCR was performed a second time for roughly 7 to 12 cycles using a sample-barcoded 5' primer and a J-beta primer mix. With 12 random nucleotides, a template-switch adaptor tagged each individual cDNA molecule. In TCRdb, the 5' RACE reads were re-called with MiXCR into one record per CDR3 protein. The data contain around 1,600,000 distinct CDR3 sequences, approximately 42% of them singletons. Concerning this clonotype itself: Its antigen is as yet unknown.

Per sample, extraction of total RNA gave at least 5 micrograms in every case. Sequenced: blood. The V and J genes are TRBV29-1 and TRBJ2-7, with TRBD1 matching over 10 bases. This TCR was recovered from a woman aged 18-35 years in good health. CDR3 amino acids: CSVEGTGAEQYF. The CDR3 DNA reads TGCAGCGTTGAGGGGACAGGGGCTGAGCAGTACTTC.